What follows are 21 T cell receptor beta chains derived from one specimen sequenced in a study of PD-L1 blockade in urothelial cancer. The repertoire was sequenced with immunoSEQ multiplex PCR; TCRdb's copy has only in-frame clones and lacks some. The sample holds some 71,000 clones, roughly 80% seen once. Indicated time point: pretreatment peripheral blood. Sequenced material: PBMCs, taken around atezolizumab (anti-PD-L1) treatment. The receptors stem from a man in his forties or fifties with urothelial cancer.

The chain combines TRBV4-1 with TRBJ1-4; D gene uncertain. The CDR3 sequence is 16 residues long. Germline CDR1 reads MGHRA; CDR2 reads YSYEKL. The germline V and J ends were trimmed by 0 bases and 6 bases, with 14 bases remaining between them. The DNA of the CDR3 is TGCGCCAGCAGCCAAGAAGATCCGGCCGGGTATGAAAAACTGTTTTTT. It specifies CASSQEDPAGYEKLFF.

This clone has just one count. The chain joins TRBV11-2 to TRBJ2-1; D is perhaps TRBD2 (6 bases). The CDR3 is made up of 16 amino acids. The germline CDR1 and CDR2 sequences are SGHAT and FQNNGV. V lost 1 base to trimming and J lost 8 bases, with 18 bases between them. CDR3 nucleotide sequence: TGTGCCAGCAGCTTAGGGTCTAGCGCCACCATTCATGAGCAGTTCTTC. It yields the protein CASSLGSSATIHEQFF.

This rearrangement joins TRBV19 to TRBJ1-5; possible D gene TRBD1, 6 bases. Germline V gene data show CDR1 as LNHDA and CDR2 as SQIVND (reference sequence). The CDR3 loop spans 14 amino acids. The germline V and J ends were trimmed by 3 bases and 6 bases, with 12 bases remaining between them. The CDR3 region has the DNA TGTGCCAGTAGTATTTGGGGGCCAGGTCAGCCCCAGCATTTT. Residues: CASSIWGPGQPQHF. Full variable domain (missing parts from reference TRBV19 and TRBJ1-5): DGGITQSPKYLFRKEGQNVTLSCEQNLNHDAMYWYRQDPGQGLRLIYYSQIVNDFQKGDIAEGYSVSREKKESFPLTVTSAQKNPTAFYLCASSIWGPGQPQHFGDGTRLSIL.

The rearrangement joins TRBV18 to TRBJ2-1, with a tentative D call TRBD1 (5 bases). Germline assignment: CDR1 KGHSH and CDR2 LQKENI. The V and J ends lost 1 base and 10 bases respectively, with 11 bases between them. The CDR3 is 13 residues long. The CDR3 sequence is CASSPRGTEEQFF. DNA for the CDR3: TGTGCCAGCTCACCACGGGGCACAGAGGAGCAGTTCTTC. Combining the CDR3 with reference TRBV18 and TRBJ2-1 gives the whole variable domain NAGVMQNPRHLVRRRGQEARLRCSPMKGHSHVYWYRQLPEEGLKFMVYLQKENIIDESGMPKERFSAEFPKEGPSILRIQQVVRGDSAAYFCASSPRGTEEQFFGPGTRLTVL.

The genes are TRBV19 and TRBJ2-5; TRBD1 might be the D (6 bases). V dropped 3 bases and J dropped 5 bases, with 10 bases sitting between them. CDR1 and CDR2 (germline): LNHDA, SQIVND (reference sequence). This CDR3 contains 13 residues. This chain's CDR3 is CASSIGGGETQYF. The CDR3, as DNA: TGTGCCAGTAGTATTGGGGGCGGGGAGACCCAGTACTTC.

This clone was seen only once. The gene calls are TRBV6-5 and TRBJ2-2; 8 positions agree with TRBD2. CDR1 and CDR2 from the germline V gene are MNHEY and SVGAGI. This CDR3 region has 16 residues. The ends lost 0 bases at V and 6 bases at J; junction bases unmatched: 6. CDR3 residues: CASSYSAGGGAGELFF. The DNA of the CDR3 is TGTGCCAGCAGTTACTCGGCGGGAGGCGGCGCCGGGGAGCTGTTTTTT.

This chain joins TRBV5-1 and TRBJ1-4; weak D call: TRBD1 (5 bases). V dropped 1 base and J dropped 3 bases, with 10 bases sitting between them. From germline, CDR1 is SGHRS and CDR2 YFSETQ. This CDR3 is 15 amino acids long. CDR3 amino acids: CASSLPQGANEKLFF. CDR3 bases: TGCGCCAGCAGCTTGCCCCAGGGTGCTAATGAAAAACTGTTTTTT.

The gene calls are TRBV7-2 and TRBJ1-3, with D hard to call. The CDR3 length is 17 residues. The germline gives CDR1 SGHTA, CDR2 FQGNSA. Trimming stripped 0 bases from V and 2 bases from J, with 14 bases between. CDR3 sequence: CASSLAHHGRAGNTIYF. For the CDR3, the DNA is TGTGCCAGCAGCTTAGCTCACCATGGGAGGGCTGGAAACACCATATATTTT. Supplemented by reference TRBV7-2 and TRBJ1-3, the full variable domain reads GAGVSQSPSNKVTEKGKDVELRCDPISGHTALYWYRQSLGQGLEFLIYFQGNSAPDKSGLPSDRFSAERTGGSVSTLTIQRTQQEDSAVYLCASSLAHHGRAGNTIYFGEGSWLTVV.

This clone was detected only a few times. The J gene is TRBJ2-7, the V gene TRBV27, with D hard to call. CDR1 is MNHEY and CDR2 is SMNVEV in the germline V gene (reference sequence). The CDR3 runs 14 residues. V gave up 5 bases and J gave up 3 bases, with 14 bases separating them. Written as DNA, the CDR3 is TGTGCCAGCAGTCCCACGAGACAACTCTACGAGCAGTACTTC. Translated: CASSPTRQLYEQYF.

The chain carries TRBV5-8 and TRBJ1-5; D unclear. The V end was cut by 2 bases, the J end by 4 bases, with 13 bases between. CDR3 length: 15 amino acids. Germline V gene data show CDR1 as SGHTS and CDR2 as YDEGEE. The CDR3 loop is CASSLIQSLNQPQHF. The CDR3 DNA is TGTGCCAGCAGCTTAATACAGAGTCTTAATCAGCCCCAGCATTTT.

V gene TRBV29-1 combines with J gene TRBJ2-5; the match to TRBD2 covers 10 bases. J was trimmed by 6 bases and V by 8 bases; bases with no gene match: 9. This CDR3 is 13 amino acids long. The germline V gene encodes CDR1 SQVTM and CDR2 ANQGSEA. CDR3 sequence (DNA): TGCAGCTTTAAGCGGGAGGGCCCCAAGACCCAGTACTTC. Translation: CSFKREGPKTQYF.

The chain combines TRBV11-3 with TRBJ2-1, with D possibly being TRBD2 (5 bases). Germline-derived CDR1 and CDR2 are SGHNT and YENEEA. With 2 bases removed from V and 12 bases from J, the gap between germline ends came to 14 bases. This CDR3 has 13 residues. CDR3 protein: CASSLSLPGRQFF. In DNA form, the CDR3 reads TGTGCCAGCAGCTTAAGTCTCCCGGGGAGGCAGTTCTTC.

DNA for the CDR3: TGCGCCAGCAGCCGGGACAGGGGGCGAGGTGGGGCCAACGTCCTGACTTTC. The encoded protein is CASSRDRGRGGANVLTF. This rearrangement joins TRBV5-1 to TRBJ2-6, with 12 bases aligning to TRBD1. The trim removed 4 bases at V and 3 bases at J, leaving 5 bases unmatched. The CDR3 has 17 amino acids. The germline V gene has CDR1 SGHRS and CDR2 YFSETQ.

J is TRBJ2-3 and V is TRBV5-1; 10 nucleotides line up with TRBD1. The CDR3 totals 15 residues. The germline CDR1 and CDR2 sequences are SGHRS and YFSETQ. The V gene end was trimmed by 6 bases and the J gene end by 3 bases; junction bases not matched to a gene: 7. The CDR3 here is CASTSGQGWTDTQYF. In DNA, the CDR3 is TGCGCCAGCACGTCGGGACAGGGGTGGACAGATACGCAGTATTTT.

This CDR3 is CASSSTSSGSATDTQYF. The CDR3 DNA reads TGTGCCAGCAGCTCAACCTCTAGCGGCTCGGCCACAGATACGCAGTATTTT. The J gene is TRBJ2-3, the V gene TRBV5-4; TRBD2 aligns across 7 bases. The CDR3 loop spans 17 amino acids. Germline assignment: CDR1 SGHNT and CDR2 YYREEE (reference sequence). V lost 3 bases, J lost 2 bases, and 12 bases stayed unmatched.

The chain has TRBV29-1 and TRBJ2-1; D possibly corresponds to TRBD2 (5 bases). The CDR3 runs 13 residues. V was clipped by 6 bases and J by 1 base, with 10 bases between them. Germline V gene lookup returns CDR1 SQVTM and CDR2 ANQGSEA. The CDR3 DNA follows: TGCAGCGTCAGCGGTTTTTCCTACAATGAGCAGTTCTTC. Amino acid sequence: CSVSGFSYNEQFF.

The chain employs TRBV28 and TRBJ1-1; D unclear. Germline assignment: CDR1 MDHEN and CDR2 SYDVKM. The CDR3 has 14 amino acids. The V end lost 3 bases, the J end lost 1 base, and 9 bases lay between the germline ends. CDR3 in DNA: TGTGCCAGCAGTTTGGTCGAGGGGAACACTGAAGCTTTCTTT. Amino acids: CASSLVEGNTEAFF.

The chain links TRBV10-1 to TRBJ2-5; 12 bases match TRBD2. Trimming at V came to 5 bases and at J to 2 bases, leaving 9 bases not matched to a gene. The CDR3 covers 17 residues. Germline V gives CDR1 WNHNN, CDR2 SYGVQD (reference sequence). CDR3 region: CASSPVASGRDQETQYF. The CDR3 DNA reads TGCGCCAGCAGTCCTGTGGCTAGCGGGAGGGATCAAGAGACCCAGTACTTC.

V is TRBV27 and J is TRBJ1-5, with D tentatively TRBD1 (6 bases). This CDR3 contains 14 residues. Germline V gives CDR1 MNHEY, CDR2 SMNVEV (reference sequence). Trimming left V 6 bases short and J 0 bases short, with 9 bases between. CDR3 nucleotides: TGTGCCAGCAGGGGGGCGACTAGCAATCAGCCCCAGCATTTT. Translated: CASRGATSNQPQHF.

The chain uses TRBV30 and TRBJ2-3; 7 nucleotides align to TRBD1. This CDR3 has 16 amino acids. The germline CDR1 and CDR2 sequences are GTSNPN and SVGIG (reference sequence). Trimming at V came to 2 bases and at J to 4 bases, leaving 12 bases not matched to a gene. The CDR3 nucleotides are TGTGCCTGGAGTAGCCGGCAGGGGGTTTTCTCAGATACGCAGTATTTT. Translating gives CAWSSRQGVFSDTQYF.

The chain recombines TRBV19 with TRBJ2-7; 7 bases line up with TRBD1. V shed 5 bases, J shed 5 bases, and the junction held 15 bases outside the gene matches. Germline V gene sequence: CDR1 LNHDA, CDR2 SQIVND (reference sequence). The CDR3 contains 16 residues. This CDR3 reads CASSRRTDRVGNEQYF. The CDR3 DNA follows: TGTGCCAGTAGTCGTAGGACCGACAGGGTGGGGAACGAGCAGTACTTC. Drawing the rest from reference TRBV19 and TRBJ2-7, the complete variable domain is DGGITQSPKYLFRKEGQNVTLSCEQNLNHDAMYWYRQDPGQGLRLIYYSQIVNDFQKGDIAEGYSVSREKKESFPLTVTSAQKNPTAFYLCASSRRTDRVGNEQYFGPGTRLTVT.